The subject of this entry is one T cell receptor (beta chain). Its specificity is not known. Germline V gives CDR1 LNHDA, CDR2 SQIVND (reference sequence). V dropped 7 bases and J dropped 0 bases, with 7 bases sitting between them. The CDR3 has 14 amino acids. These data belong to a study of beta chain features in type 1 diabetes. Expressed TCRB transcripts got sequenced, as all isolated RNA was reverse transcribed. Measured with immunoSEQ multiplex PCR; TCRdb has only the in-frame clones, and not every one. Among about 170,000 clones listed, around 8% were seen once. The collection from each donor was one heparinised blood draw averaging about 110 mL. A CD45RO/CCR7/CD25/CD127/CD95/CD27 panel sorted naive, central memory, regulatory and stem cell-like memory CD4+ cells. Purity exceeded 95% in all sorted populations. Findings and caveats of the study: TCRB CDR3s from Type 1 diabetes patients were moderately but significantly shorter in all four CD4+ subsets.

The specimen was central memory CD4+ T cells from blood. This rearrangement joins TRBV19 to TRBJ2-6; unclear D gene. This TCR was sampled from a middle-aged woman with type 1 diabetes. This CDR3 is CASTRFSGANVLTF. In nucleotides, the CDR3 is TGTGCCAGTACCCGGTTCTCTGGGGCCAACGTCCTGACTTTC. Filled out from reference TRBV19 and TRBJ2-6, the complete variable domain reads DGGITQSPKYLFRKEGQNVTLSCEQNLNHDAMYWYRQDPGQGLRLIYYSQIVNDFQKGDIAEGYSVSREKKESFPLTVTSAQKNPTAFYLCASTRFSGANVLTFGAGSRLTVL.